Each of the 10 T cell receptor beta chains below was sequenced from the same sample in a study of blood T cell repertoires in COVID-19. Generated by immunoSEQ multiplex PCR, the TCRdb table keeps only in-frame clones and is missing some. The table shows under 200,000 clones, with 86% occurring only once. Material: peripheral blood. The receptors stem from a woman aged 60-70 years with COVID-19, enrolled during active disease.

J is TRBJ2-1 and V is TRBV11-3; D perhaps matches TRBD1 (6 bases). V lost 6 bases and J 8 bases, leaving 11 bases between the germline ends. This CDR3 region has 12 residues. Germline V gene lookup returns CDR1 SGHNT and CDR2 YENEEA. The CDR3, as DNA: TGTGCCAGCAGGATGAACAGGGATGAGCAGTTCTTC. This codes for CASRMNRDEQFF.

The rearrangement joins TRBV3-1 (or the pseudogene TRBV3-2) to TRBJ2-7; weak D call: TRBD2 (5 bases). CDR3 length equals 15 residues. Germline V gene sequence: CDR1 LGHDT, CDR2 YNNKEL (reference sequence). V shed 4 bases and J shed 7 bases, with 20 bases lying between them. The CDR3 protein is CASSLQADRAREQYF. The CDR3 coding sequence is TGTGCCAGCAGCCTTCAAGCGGATCGCGCGCGGGAGCAGTACTTC.

The gene calls are TRBV7-2 and TRBJ1-3, with unresolved D. The CDR3 sequence is 14 residues long. Germline V gene data show CDR1 as SGHTA and CDR2 as FQGNSA. Trimming pared 4 bases from V and 0 bases from J, leaving 7 bases between. In nucleotides, the CDR3 is TGTGCCAGCAGCTATACGAGCTCTGGAAACACCATATATTTT. This translates into CASSYTSSGNTIYF.

Comment on this clone: The junction does not match germline at one end; this may be a read error. The CDR3 loop reads CASSLTTGYDYTF. The CDR3 DNA is TGTGCCAGCAGCTTAACGACAGGTTATGACTACACCTTC. The rearrangement links TRBV7-2 to TRBJ1-2; TRBD1 might be the D (6 bases). Germline-derived CDR1 and CDR2 are SGHTA and FQGNSA. The CDR3 totals 13 residues.

The V gene is TRBV4-2, the J gene TRBJ2-3; 7 bases fit TRBD2. The ends lost 0 bases at V and 0 bases at J; junction bases unmatched: 6. Germline CDR1 reads LGHNA; CDR2 reads YNFKEQ. There are 17 residues in the CDR3. This CDR3 reads CASSQDKLAASTDTQYF. CDR3 nucleotide sequence: TGTGCCAGCAGCCAAGATAAGCTAGCGGCTAGCACAGATACGCAGTATTTT.

This clone appeared a few times. V is TRBV6-5 and J is TRBJ2-7, with TRBD2 identical over 11 bases. The trim removed 8 bases at V and 2 bases at J, leaving 8 bases unmatched. CDR3 length: 15 amino acids. Germline lookup yields CDR1 MNHEY and CDR2 SVGAGI. CDR3 bases: TGTGCCAGCTCATCAGGGACTAGCGGCACCTACGAGCAGTACTTC. Translated: CASSSGTSGTYEQYF.

Concerning this clone: Other DNA sequences in the sample encode the same CDR3. The J gene is TRBJ2-6, the V gene TRBV7-2; TRBD1 matches 7 bases. This CDR3 has 15 residues. CDR1 is SGHTA and CDR2 is FQGNSA in the germline V gene. Germline trimming cut 5 bases from V and 0 bases from J; bases unmatched to any gene: 1. The CDR3 bases are TGTGCCAGCAGCCGGGACAGCTCTGGGGCCAACGTCCTGACTTTC. This gives the protein CASSRDSSGANVLTF.

The chain uses TRBV11-3 and TRBJ1-1, with D perhaps matching TRBD1 (5 bases). V was pared by 6 bases and J by 11 bases, with 31 bases between. CDR1 SGHNT and CDR2 YENEEA come from the germline V gene. This CDR3 comprises 17 residues. For the CDR3, the DNA is TGTGCCAGCAGGCCCCTGGGAGGGGTAAGCCCTCTGGGGGTTGCTTTCTTT. This translates into CASRPLGGVSPLGVAFF.

The rearrangement joins TRBV21-1 to TRBJ2-5; TRBD1 is taken as the D call from the table, unchecked against the DNA. TRBV21-1 is a listed pseudogene. The CDR3 is 14 residues long. CDR3 in DNA: TGTGCCAGCAGTTGGGACAGGGGTTTAGAGACCCAGTACTTC. Its translation is CASSWDRGLETQYF.

The chain uses TRBV7-2 and TRBJ1-3; D unresolved. V was shortened by 2 bases and J by 8 bases, with 7 bases between the two germline ends. The CDR3 has 12 amino acids. CDR1 SGHTA and CDR2 FQGNSA come from the germline V gene. Here the CDR3 DNA reads TGTGCCAGCAGCTTAATATCGGACACCATATATTTT. Encoded protein: CASSLISDTIYF.